This T cell receptor (beta chain) appears in the sequencing data of a study of cytomegalovirus exposure and HLA in healthy donors. Broader study findings: The likely explanation for a cluster of highly shared sequence variants was sequencing artifact. Reported performance of the classifier showed diagnosis of cytomegalovirus status with high specificity and sensitivity.

The PCR was carried out with 60 Vbeta primers and 13 Jbeta primers. Method: immunoSEQ multiplex PCR; TCRdb's copy keeps in-frame clones and lacks some. The sample carries 130,000 to 150,000 clones, around three quarters recorded once. CDR1 is MNHNY, CDR2 SVGAGI, per germline (reference sequence). The CDR3 extends over 14 amino acids. The donors (healthy individuals) were bone marrow donors. As to this clone: What it recognizes is unknown.

The chain is built from TRBV6-6 and TRBJ2-5, with 11 bases matching TRBD2. The end of the DNA fits TRBJ2-7 better, so the J call may be wrong. This clonotype originated in a woman between 18 and 29 years old in good health and CMV-seropositive. The sample taken for sequencing was PBMCs. The CDR3 sequence is CASVRSGGAYEQYF. DNA for the CDR3: TGTGCCAGCGTTCGTAGCGGGGGGGCCTACGAGCAGTACTTC.